The T cell receptor beta chain described here comes from a study of tumor and adjacent non-tumor tissue in lung cancer. For the study at large: Aged about 31 to 76 years, patients included approximately 11 men and about 5 women with stage I to III disease.

This sample's RNA came from whole unsorted tissue. This non-tumor lung sample came from over 3 cm beyond the tumor edge. Germline CDR1 is SEHNR and CDR2 is FQNEAQ (reference sequence). J gave up 10 bases and V 10 bases, and 17 bases lay outside the gene matches. CDR3 size: 15 residues. TCRbeta libraries were built with three rounds of nested PCR, modified from ARM-PCR. Using its own MiXCR run on the multiplex PCR reads, TCRdb lists one record per CDR3 protein. The sample shows 100,000 or so distinct CDR3 sequences, roughly 78% of them seen only once. Sequenced input: distant non-tumor lung tissue. The receptor's source is a man aged 55 to 70 with small cell lung cancer. The chain combines TRBV7-9 with TRBJ1-1; 11 bases align to TRBD1. CDR3 nucleotide sequence: TGTGCCATCAGTATACGGGACAGGGGGTTTCTCGTAGCTTTCTTT. Protein product: CAISIRDRGFLVAFF.